These 13 T cell receptor beta chains were all obtained from the same sample, sequenced in a study of T cell repertoires in cytomegalovirus infection. A single record per CDR3 protein comes from TCRdb applying MiXCR to the reads. The sample has 250,000 or so distinct CDR3 sequences, approximately 9% seen once. Sequenced input: PBMCs. The source is a human donor in good health (CMV status not recorded). Some clones in this sample may be carry-over from other donors' samples.

This clonotype was recorded many times. The gene calls are TRBV7-2 and TRBJ2-7; 8 bases line up with TRBD1. The CDR3 extends over 15 amino acids. V lost 3 bases, J lost 1 base, and 5 bases stayed unmatched. Germline CDR1 reads SGHTA; CDR2 reads FQGNSA. This CDR3 is CASSLGQAYSYEQYF. CDR3 coding DNA: TGTGCCAGCAGCTTGGGACAGGCTTATTCCTACGAGCAGTACTTC.

This clonotype appeared many times. The rearrangement uses TRBV7-6 and TRBJ2-7; TRBD1 matches 8 bases. Germline V gene lookup returns CDR1 SGHVS and CDR2 FNYEAQ. Unmatched junction bases numbered 7, after V lost 5 bases and J lost 4 bases. The CDR3 contains 14 residues. CDR3 nucleotide sequence: TGTGCCAGCAGCCCGTGGACAGGGATGTACGAGCAGTACTTC. Protein sequence: CASSPWTGMYEQYF.

This clonotype was counted ten times or more. The genes are TRBV7-8 and TRBJ2-7; TRBD2 is a possible D gene (5 bases). Germline V gene sequence: CDR1 SGHVS, CDR2 FQNEAQ. Trimming shortened V by 5 bases and J by 5 bases, and 16 bases separated the two germline ends. The CDR3 spans 14 residues. As DNA, the CDR3 is TGTGCCAGCAGCCCTAGACTGGACGGGGACGAGCAGTACTTC. Protein product: CASSPRLDGDEQYF.

The genes are TRBV3-1 and TRBJ1-1; the D gene is possibly TRBD1 (5 bases). The CDR3 has 14 residues. With 2 bases removed from V and 1 base from J, the gap between germline ends came to 8 bases. Germline V gene sequence: CDR1 LGHDT, CDR2 YNNKEL (reference sequence). The CDR3 sequence is CASSQWGPNTEAFF. CDR3 DNA: TGTGCCAGCAGCCAATGGGGACCGAACACTGAAGCTTTCTTT.

This clonotype was counted at least ten times. This rearrangement joins TRBV12-3 or TRBV12-4 to TRBJ2-5, with D maybe TRBD1 (6 bases). The CDR3 extends over 14 amino acids. V was cut by 4 bases and J by 2 bases, with 11 bases left in between. In DNA, the CDR3 is TGTGCCAGCAGTTCGCAGACAGGTCAAGAGACCCAGTACTTC. This sequence encodes CASSSQTGQETQYF.

This clonotype appeared many times. The chain recombines TRBV7-2 with TRBJ1-5; tentative D call: TRBD1 (6 bases). The germline CDR1 and CDR2 sequences are SGHTA and FQGNSA. Trimming removed 5 bases from V and 2 bases from J, with 13 bases in between. The CDR3 has 15 residues. The CDR3 loop is CASSPRQAGNQPQHF. CDR3 in DNA: TGTGCCAGCAGCCCCCGACAGGCTGGCAATCAGCCCCAGCATTTT.

This clonotype turned up a few times. The chain recombines TRBV29-1 with TRBJ2-2; D is ambiguous. The CDR3 consists of 13 residues. V was pared by 2 bases and J by 3 bases, with 7 bases between. Germline V gene lookup returns CDR1 SQVTM and CDR2 ANQGSEA. The CDR3 region has the DNA TGCAGCGTTGAATCGGGCTACACCGGGGAGCTGTTTTTT. Amino acids: CSVESGYTGELFF.

This clonotype was found many times. The V gene is TRBV11-2, the J gene TRBJ2-5, with 9 bases matching TRBD2. Germline-derived CDR1 and CDR2 are SGHAT and FQNNGV. After removal of 5 bases from V and 5 bases from J, the junction contained 9 bases not matched to a gene. The length of the CDR3 is 15 residues. In DNA form, the CDR3 reads TGTGCCAGCAGCCGACCTGGCGGGAGGGCCGAGACCCAGTACTTC. It translates to CASSRPGGRAETQYF.

The table lists this clonotype with many counts. This chain links TRBV28 with TRBJ1-5; D uncertain. The CDR3 spans 13 residues. With 5 bases removed from V and 11 bases from J, the gap between germline ends came to 16 bases. Germline CDR1 and CDR2: MDHEN and SYDVKM. Here the CDR3 reads CASSLPGYQAQHF. CDR3 bases: TGTGCCAGCAGTCTGCCCGGTTATCAAGCCCAGCATTTT.

Remarks on this clonotype: A single base separates this from a much larger clone, so it may be a read error. CDR3 in DNA: TGTGCCAGCAGCGGAACAGGGGTGGGATGTGAAAAACTGTTTTTT. It is translated as CASSGTGVGCEKLFF. J is TRBJ1-4 and V is TRBV7-9, with 7 bases that match TRBD1. Germline CDR1 and CDR2: SEHNR and FQNEAQ (reference sequence). J gave up 7 bases and V 5 bases, and 10 bases lay outside the gene matches. There are 15 residues in the CDR3.

In this sample, this clonotype turned up a few times. V is TRBV10-3 and J is TRBJ2-7; maybe TRBD2 (6 bases). The CDR3 extends over 13 amino acids. V was clipped by 0 bases and J by 7 bases, with 10 bases between them. Germline CDR1 is ENHRY and CDR2 is SYGVKD. The CDR3: CAISESRAGEQYF. For the CDR3, the DNA is TGTGCCATCAGTGAGTCCAGGGCGGGGGAGCAGTACTTC.

There are many counts of this clonotype. J is TRBJ1-2 and V is TRBV7-2; unclear D gene. Trimming stripped 5 bases from V and 1 base from J, with 14 bases between. This CDR3 comprises 15 residues. Germline V CDR1 and CDR2: SGHTA, FQGNSA. For the CDR3, the DNA is TGTGCCAGCAGCCAAGGTGGTGGGGTTAACTATGGCTACACCTTC. It is translated as CASSQGGGVNYGYTF. Looking up the rest from reference TRBV7-2 and TRBJ1-2 gives the full variable domain: GAGVSQSPSNKVTEKGKDVELRCDPISGHTALYWYRQSLGQGLEFLIYFQGNSAPDKSGLPSDRFSAERTGGSVSTLTIQRTQQEDSAVYLCASSQGGGVNYGYTFGSGTRLTVV.

The chain employs TRBV4-1 and TRBJ2-5; possible D gene TRBD1, 5 bases. Germline V gene sequence: CDR1 MGHRA, CDR2 YSYEKL. Trimming shortened V by 6 bases and J by 5 bases, and 13 bases separated the two germline ends. The CDR3 sequence is 13 residues long. CDR3 sequence: CASSPGNPETQYF. In nucleotides, the CDR3 is TGCGCCAGCAGTCCAGGGAATCCGGAGACCCAGTACTTC.